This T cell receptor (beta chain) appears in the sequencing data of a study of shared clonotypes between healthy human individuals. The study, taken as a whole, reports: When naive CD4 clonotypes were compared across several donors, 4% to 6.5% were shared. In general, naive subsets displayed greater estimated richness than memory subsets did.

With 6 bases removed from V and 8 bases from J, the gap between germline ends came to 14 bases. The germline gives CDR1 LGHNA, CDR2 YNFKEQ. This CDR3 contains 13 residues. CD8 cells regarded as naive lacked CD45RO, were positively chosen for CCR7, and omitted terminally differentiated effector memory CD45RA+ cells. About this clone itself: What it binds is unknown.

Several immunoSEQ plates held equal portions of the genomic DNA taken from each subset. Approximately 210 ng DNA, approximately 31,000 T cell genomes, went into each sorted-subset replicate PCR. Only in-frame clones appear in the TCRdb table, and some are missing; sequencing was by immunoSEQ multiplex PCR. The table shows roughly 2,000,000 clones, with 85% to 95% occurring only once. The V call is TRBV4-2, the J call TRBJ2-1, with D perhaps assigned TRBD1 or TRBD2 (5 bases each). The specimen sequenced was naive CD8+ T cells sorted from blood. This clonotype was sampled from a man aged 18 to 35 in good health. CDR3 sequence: CASSPVGVHEQFF. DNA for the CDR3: TGTGCCAGCAGTCCCGTGGGGGTCCATGAGCAGTTCTTC.